The rows below give T cell receptor beta chains drawn from one sample of a study of T cell repertoires in cytomegalovirus infection. Each CDR3 protein gets one entry after TCRdb re-called the reads with MiXCR. The sample includes roughly 800,000 distinct CDR3 sequences, 29% of them seen just once. Which antigens these TCRs recognize remains unknown. Here the sequenced sample was cultured CD8+ T cells from PBMCs, taken from culture after CMV antigen stimulation. The origin of the receptors is a human donor in good health (CMV status not recorded). Some clones in this sample may be carry-over from other donors' samples. Both conserved end residues are part of each CDR3. Clone size is stated in some rows and not others, as once, few, many or a class when expanded.

few | 15 | TRBV6-6 | CASSYPPVSGNTIYF
few | 12 | TRBV19 | CASSPANTEAFF
few | 14 | TRBV20-1 | CSASKGAMNTEAFF
few | 13 | TRBV6-6 | CASEFVTTGELFF
. | 14 | TRBV29-1 | CSVTGTDNTGELFF
few | 17 | TRBV3-1 | CASSLDRRGLGTGELFF
few | 11 | TRBV25-1 | CASGPGIKQFF
many | 17 | TRBV7-8 | CASSFNYQDRVKNEQFF
. | 13 | TRBV6-5 | CASSYSGGNVLTF
. | 10 | TRBV29-1 | CSVSTGEAFF
. | 13 | TRBV13 | CASSLSLETGYTF
many | 11 | TRBV7-9 | CASMTTDTQYF